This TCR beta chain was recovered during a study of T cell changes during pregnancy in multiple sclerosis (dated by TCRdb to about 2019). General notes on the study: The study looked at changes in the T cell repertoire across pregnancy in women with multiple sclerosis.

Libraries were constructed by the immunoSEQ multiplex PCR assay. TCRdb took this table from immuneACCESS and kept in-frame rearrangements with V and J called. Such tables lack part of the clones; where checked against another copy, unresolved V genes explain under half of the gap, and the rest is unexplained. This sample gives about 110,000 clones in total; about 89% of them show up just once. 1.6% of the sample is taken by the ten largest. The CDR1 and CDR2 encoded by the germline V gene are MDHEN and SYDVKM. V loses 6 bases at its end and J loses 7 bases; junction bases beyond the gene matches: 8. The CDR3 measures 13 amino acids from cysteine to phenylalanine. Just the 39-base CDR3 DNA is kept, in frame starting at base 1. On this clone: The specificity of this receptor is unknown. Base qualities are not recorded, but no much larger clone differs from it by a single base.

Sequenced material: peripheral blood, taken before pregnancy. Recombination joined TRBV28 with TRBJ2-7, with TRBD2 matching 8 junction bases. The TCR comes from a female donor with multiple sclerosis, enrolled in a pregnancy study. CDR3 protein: CASRRTRGGEQYF. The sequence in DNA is TGTGCCAGCAGGCGCACCCGGGGGGGGGAGCAGTACTTC. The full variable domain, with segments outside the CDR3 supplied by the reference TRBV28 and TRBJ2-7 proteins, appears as DVKVTQSSRYLVKRTGEKVFLECVQDMDHENMFWYRQDPGLGLRLIYFSYDVKMKEKGDIPEGYSVSREKKERFSLILESASTNQTSMYLCASRRTRGGEQYFGPGTRLTVT.